The clone carrying this T cell receptor (beta chain) has a count of ten or more. Its target is unknown. Unique molecular identifiers were built into the TCRbeta library. Using its own MiXCR run on the PCR reads, TCRdb lists one record per CDR3 protein. The sample shows about 300,000 distinct CDR3 sequences, roughly 7.8% of them seen only once. The data derive from a study of T-cell reconstitution after alpha-beta-depleted transplantation in children. Findings and caveats of the study: T-cell counts and diversity at one year post-transplant came mainly from newly produced T cells. About two months after transplant, alpha-beta T cells reportedly came from several hundred expanded graft clones. In some patients, recipient T cells and intrathymic progenitors surviving conditioning explained high day-60 diversity.

The specimen was peripheral blood, collected 360 days after TCRalphabeta/CD19-depleted stem cell transplant. The clonotype was recovered from a female patient aged 2-9 years who had a stem cell transplant for Fanconi anemia, so the T cells may come from the graft donor.

The CDR3 DNA is TGCAGCGTAAAGGAACAGGGCTGGTCACCCCTCCACTTT. Translated: CSVKEQGWSPLHF. The chain couples TRBV29-1 to TRBJ1-6, with D possibly being TRBD1 (6 bases). The CDR3 length is 13 residues. CDR1 is SQVTM and CDR2 is ANQGSEA in the germline V gene. V was clipped by 6 bases and J by 10 bases, with 16 bases between them.